This TCR beta chain originates from a study of blood T cell repertoires in COVID-19. In the study overall: The analysed material was cDNA or gDNA that came from T cells, B-cell-depleted T cells, or PBMCs.

In the authors' methods: Amplification of reference gene primers provided the estimated nucleated cell counts. Method: immunoSEQ multiplex PCR; TCRdb's copy keeps in-frame clones and lacks some. D and trimming were read from the DNA, whereas the V and J calls and clone size are those reported in that table. The data contain a few hundred thousand clones, more than 85% of them singletons. Germline V gene sequence: CDR1 MNHEY, CDR2 SMNVEV (reference sequence). Trimming removed 6 bases from V and 0 bases from J, with 6 bases in between. The length of the CDR3 is 13 residues. Sequencing was performed on peripheral blood. The V gene is TRBV27, the J gene TRBJ1-3; D unclear. The source of this sequence is a man between 25 and 39 years old with acute or convalescent COVID-19. The CDR3 protein is CASRSGSGNTIYF. CDR3 in DNA: TGTGCCAGCAGATCAGGCTCTGGAAACACCATATATTTT.